Listed below are T cell receptor beta chains from one sample, sequenced in a study of identical twins. TCRdb processed the 5' RACE reads anew with MiXCR; each CDR3 protein has one entry. The sample includes approximately 700,000 distinct CDR3 sequences, roughly 20% of them seen just once. This sample also appeared in a second study, on T cells expressing NK-cell markers.

The specimen sequenced was PBMCs. These receptor sequences come from a young woman in good health. Both conserved end residues are trimmed from each CDR3. The D gene is left open where the match is weak.

CDR3,V,J,D
ASSQGGTGDIYEQY,TRBV4-1,TRBJ2-7,TRBD1
ASSPGVGNQPQH,TRBV5-1,TRBJ1-5,NA
ASSGGGTEAF,TRBV5-1,TRBJ1-1,NA
ASCRGLAVLTGELF,TRBV21-1,TRBJ2-2,NA
ASSGIKKETQY,TRBV25-1,TRBJ2-5,NA
ASRVTSGPINEQF,TRBV5-1,TRBJ2-1,TRBD2
ASSGLASGFYEQY,TRBV7-2,TRBJ2-7,TRBD2
ASSFFMEAF,TRBV12-3/TRBV12-4,TRBJ1-1,NA
ASTGGSAFTDTQY,TRBV6-2/TRBV6-3,TRBJ2-3,NA
AISEPSGRTADTQY,TRBV10-3,TRBJ2-3,TRBD2
AVYRSFTNTGELF,TRBV12-3/TRBV12-4,TRBJ2-2,NA
ASSSLAVRNNEQF,TRBV7-3,TRBJ2-1,TRBD2
ASRDSGGGNNEQF,TRBV12-3/TRBV12-4,TRBJ2-1,TRBD2
AISETAGPLSNQPQH,TRBV10-3,TRBJ1-5,NA
ASSYAGLALETQY,TRBV6-2/TRBV6-3,TRBJ2-5,TRBD2
ASSPQPPAQGAGNEQF,TRBV18,TRBJ2-1,TRBD1